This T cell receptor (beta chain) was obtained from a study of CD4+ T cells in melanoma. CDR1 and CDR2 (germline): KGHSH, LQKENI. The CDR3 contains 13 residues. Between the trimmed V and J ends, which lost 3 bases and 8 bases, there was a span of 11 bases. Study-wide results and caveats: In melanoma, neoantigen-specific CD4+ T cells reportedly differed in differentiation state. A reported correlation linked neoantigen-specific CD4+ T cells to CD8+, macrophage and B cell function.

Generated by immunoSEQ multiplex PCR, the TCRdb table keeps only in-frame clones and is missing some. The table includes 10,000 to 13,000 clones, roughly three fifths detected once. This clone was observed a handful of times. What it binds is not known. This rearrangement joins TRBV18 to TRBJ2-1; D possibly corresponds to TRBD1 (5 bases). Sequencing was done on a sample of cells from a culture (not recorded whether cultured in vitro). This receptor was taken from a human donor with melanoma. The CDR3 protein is CASSPVPGYEQFF. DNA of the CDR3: TGTGCCAGCTCACCGGTCCCAGGGTATGAGCAGTTCTTC.